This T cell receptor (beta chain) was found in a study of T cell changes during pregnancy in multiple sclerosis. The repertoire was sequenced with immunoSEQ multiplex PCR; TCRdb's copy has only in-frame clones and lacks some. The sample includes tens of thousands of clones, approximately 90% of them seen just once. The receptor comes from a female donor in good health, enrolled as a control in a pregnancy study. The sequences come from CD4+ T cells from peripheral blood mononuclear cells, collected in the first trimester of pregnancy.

This chain's CDR3 is CASSFPAGWGTDTQYF. The CDR3 bases are TGTGCCAGCAGTTTCCCAGCGGGATGGGGCACAGATACGCAGTATTTT. The rearrangement uses TRBV5-4 and TRBJ2-3, with 7 positions matching TRBD2. Germline lookup yields CDR1 SGHNT and CDR2 YYREEE (reference sequence). V was clipped by 5 bases and J by 1 base; unmatched bases: 10. The CDR3 runs to 16 residues.